Included here is one T cell receptor beta chain sequence, with context. The record originates from a study of blood T cell repertoires in COVID-19. Profiled with immunoSEQ multiplex PCR; TCRdb holds only in-frame clones, not every one. Here the sample spans fewer than 60,000 clones, roughly four fifths being singletons. Germline assignment: CDR1 SGHNT and CDR2 YYREEE (reference sequence). V gave up 1 base and J gave up 5 bases; unmatched junction bases: 3. This CDR3 has 15 amino acids. The chain joins TRBV5-4 to TRBJ1-4; the match to TRBD1 covers 9 bases. This TCR was recovered from a man aged 55 to 70 with COVID-19, enrolled during active disease. Sequencing was carried out using peripheral blood. The CDR3 sequence is CASSLRTGANEKLFF. The CDR3 bases are TGTGCCAGCAGCTTGAGGACAGGGGCAAATGAAAAACTGTTTTTT.